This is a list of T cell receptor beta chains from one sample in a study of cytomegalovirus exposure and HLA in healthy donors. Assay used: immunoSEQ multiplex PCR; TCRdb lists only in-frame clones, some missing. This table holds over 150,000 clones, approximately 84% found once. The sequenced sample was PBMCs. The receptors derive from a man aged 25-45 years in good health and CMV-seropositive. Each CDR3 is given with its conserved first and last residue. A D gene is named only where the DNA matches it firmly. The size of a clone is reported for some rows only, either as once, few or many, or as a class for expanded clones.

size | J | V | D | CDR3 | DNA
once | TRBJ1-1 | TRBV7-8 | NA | CASSRDRSVEAFF | TGTGCCAGCAGCCGAGACAGGAGTGTCGAAGCTTTCTTT
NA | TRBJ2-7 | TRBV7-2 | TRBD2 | CASSFRTSGSYEQYF | TGTGCCAGCAGCTTCCGGACTAGCGGCTCCTACGAGCAGTACTTC
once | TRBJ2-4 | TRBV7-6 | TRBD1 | CASSLGRDRVAKNIQYF | TGTGCCAGCAGCTTAGGTCGGGACAGGGTGGCCAAAAACATTCAGTACTTC
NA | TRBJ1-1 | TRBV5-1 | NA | CASPPGAEAFF | TGCGCCAGTCCCCCGGGGGCTGAAGCTTTCTTT
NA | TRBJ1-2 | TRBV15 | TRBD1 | CATSRATDRDYGYTF | TGTGCCACCAGCAGAGCGACGGACAGGGACTATGGCTACACCTTC
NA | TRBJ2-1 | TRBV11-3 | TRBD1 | CASSLDGQGREQFF | TGTGCCAGCAGCTTAGACGGACAGGGAAGGGAGCAGTTCTTC
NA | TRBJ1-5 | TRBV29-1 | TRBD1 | CSVTDRAGQPQHF | TGCAGCGTTACGGACAGGGCTGGACAGCCCCAGCATTTT
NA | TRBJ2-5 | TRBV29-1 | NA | CSVVGGGETQYF | TGCAGCGTTGTAGGCGGAGGCGAGACCCAGTACTTC
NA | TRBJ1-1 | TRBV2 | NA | CASSRTEDTEAFF | TGTGCCAGCAGTCGGACAGAGGACACTGAAGCTTTCTTT
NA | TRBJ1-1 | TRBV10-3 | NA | CAIRDLLPGTEAFF | TGTGCCATCCGAGACCTCCTCCCGGGGACTGAAGCTTTCTTT
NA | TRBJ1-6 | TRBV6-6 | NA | CASAKRGESNSPLHF | TGTGCCAGTGCCAAACGCGGGGAATCGAATTCACCCCTCCACTTT
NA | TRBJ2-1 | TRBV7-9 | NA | CSSSLKGVEQFF | TGTTCCAGCAGCTTGAAGGGGGTCGAGCAGTTCTTC
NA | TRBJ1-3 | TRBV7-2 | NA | CASSLALNVGGGNTIYF | TGTGCCAGCAGCTTAGCCCTAAACGTCGGGGGGGGAAACACCATATATTTT
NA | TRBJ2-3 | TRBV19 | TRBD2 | CASSRTSGRTDTQYF | TGTGCCAGTAGTCGGACTAGCGGGAGAACAGATACGCAGTATTTT
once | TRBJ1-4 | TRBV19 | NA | CASSGQLSEKLFF | TGTGCCAGTAGTGGGCAGTTAAGCGAAAAACTGTTTTTT
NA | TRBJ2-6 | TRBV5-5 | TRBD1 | CASSPQGASGANVLTF | TGTGCCAGCAGCCCACAGGGGGCTTCTGGGGCCAACGTCCTGACTTTC
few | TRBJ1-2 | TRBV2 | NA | CATRTAYGYTF | TGTGCCACCAGGACTGCGTATGGCTACACCTTC
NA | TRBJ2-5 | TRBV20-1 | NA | CSAEGRETQYF | TGCAGTGCTGAGGGTCGGGAGACCCAGTACTTC
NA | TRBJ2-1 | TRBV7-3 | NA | CASSLNQEEQFF | TGTGCCAGCAGCTTAAATCAAGAGGAGCAGTTCTTC
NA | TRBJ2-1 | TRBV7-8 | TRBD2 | CASSLETSGYSYNEQFF | TGTGCCAGCAGCTTAGAGACTAGCGGGTATTCCTACAATGAGCAGTTCTTC
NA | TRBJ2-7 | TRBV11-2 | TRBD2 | CASSSSRGGSYEQYF | TGTGCCAGCAGCTCATCCCGGGGAGGGAGCTACGAGCAGTACTTC
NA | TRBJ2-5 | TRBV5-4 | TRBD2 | CASSPGLVETQYF | TGTGCCAGCAGTCCGGGACTAGTTGAGACCCAGTACTTC
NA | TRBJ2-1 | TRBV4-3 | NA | CASSQEFLGRPAGEQFF | TGCGCCAGCAGCCAAGAATTTCTTGGACGTCCAGCGGGTGAGCAGTTCTTC
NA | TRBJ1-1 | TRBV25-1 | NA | CASRASGEGNTEAFF | TGTGCCAGCAGGGCATCAGGGGAAGGGAACACTGAAGCTTTCTTT
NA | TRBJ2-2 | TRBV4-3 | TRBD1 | CASSQDVWDRGRRELFF | TGCGCCAGCAGCCAAGATGTCTGGGACAGGGGGCGCCGGGAGCTGTTTTTT
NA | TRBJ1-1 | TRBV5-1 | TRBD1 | CASSQPGQGVVEAFF | TGCGCCAGCAGTCAACCGGGACAGGGGGTGGTTGAAGCTTTCTTT
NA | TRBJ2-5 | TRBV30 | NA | CAWSDLRTQYF | TGTGCCTGGAGTGACCTGAGGACCCAGTACTTC
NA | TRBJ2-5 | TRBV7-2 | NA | CASSLGYQRFQETQYF | TGTGCCAGCAGCTTGGGCTACCAACGTTTCCAAGAGACCCAGTACTTC
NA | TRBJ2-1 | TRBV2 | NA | CASRQGSNEQFF | TGTGCCAGCAGACAGGGTAGCAATGAGCAGTTCTTC
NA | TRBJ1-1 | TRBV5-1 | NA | CASSLEGGGWTEAFF | TGCGCCAGCAGCTTGGAGGGGGGGGGCTGGACTGAAGCTTTCTTT
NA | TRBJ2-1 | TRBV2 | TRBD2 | CASSRREGSYNEQFF | TGTGCCAGCTCGAGGAGGGAGGGGTCCTACAATGAGCAGTTCTTC
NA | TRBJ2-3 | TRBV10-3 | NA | CAISDSQGPTDTDTQYF | TGTGCCATCAGTGATTCCCAGGGTCCGACAGACACAGATACGCAGTATTTT
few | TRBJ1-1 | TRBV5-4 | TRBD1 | CASSLPGTGDGYTEAFF | TGTGCCAGCAGCCTACCCGGGACAGGGGATGGATACACTGAAGCTTTCTTT
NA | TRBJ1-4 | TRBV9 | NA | CASSVGGTMNEKLFF | TGTGCCAGCAGCGTAGGAGGGACAATGAATGAAAAACTGTTTTTT
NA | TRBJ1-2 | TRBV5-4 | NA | CASSWGNPDSSYGYTF | TGTGCCAGCAGCTGGGGGAACCCGGACAGCAGCTATGGCTACACCTTC
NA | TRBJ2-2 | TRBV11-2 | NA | CASSWAYGLFF | TGTGCCAGCAGCTGGGCATATGGGCTGTTTTTT
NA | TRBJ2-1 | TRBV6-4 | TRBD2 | CASSPGTSGRPYNEQFF | TGTGCCAGCAGTCCTGGGACTAGCGGGAGGCCCTACAATGAGCAGTTCTTC
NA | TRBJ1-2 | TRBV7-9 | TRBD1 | CASSHETGPHYGYTF | TGTGCCAGCAGCCACGAGACAGGGCCTCACTATGGCTACACCTTC
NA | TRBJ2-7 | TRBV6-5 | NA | CASTGGWGYGEQYF | TGTGCCAGCACCGGAGGGTGGGGTTACGGCGAGCAGTACTTC
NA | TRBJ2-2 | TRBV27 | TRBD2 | CASTISGTSGIPILNTGELFF | TGTGCCAGCACCATCAGCGGGACTAGCGGGATCCCTATCCTTAACACCGGGGAGCTGTTTTTT
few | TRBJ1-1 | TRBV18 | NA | CASSPGRRGLVAFF | TGTGCCAGCTCACCAGGACGGAGGGGTTTGGTAGCTTTCTTT
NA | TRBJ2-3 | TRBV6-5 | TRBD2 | CASSYRGGTQYF | TGTGCCAGCAGTTATCGGGGGGGAACGCAGTATTTT